These T cell receptor beta chains were read from a single sample in a study of T cells after yellow fever vaccination. MiXCR, applied by TCRdb to the 5' RACE reads, yields one record per CDR3 protein. The sample records just under 600,000 distinct CDR3 sequences, approximately 12% being singletons. The material sequenced was PBMCs, taken on the day of the yellow fever booster vaccination. These receptors were obtained from a young man who received the YFV17D yellow fever vaccine. The CDR3 runs from the conserved cysteine through the conserved F or W. A D gene is named only where the DNA matches it firmly. A clone size is listed for some rows: how often the clone was seen (once, few, many), or a class if it is expanded.

d_call	clone_size	v_call	j_call	cdr3_aa	cdr3_nt
TRBD2	-	TRBV4-1	TRBJ2-2	CASSQDTSGRITPPGELFF	TGCGCCAGCAGCCAAGATACTAGCGGGAGGATAACACCCCCCGGGGAGCTGTTTTTT
-	few	TRBV12-3/TRBV12-4	TRBJ2-2	CASSLFGDTGELFF	TGTGCCAGCAGTTTATTTGGGGACACCGGGGAGCTGTTTTTT
TRBD2	-	TRBV12-3/TRBV12-4	TRBJ2-7	CASSPPGLAQAYEQYF	TGTGCCAGCAGTCCCCCGGGACTAGCGCAAGCCTACGAGCAGTACTTC
TRBD2	-	TRBV20-1	TRBJ2-3	CSAHLAGGSTDTQYF	TGCAGTGCACATTTAGCGGGAGGGAGCACAGATACGCAGTATTTT
TRBD1	-	TRBV6-1	TRBJ2-5	CASTFPGGLETQYF	TGTGCCAGCACCTTCCCAGGGGGCCTAGAGACCCAGTACTTC
-	-	TRBV2	TRBJ2-4	CASSVTGRGQNIQYF	TGTGCCAGCAGTGTTACGGGGCGGGGGCAAAACATTCAGTACTTC
-	many	TRBV5-1	TRBJ2-2	CASSWDVANTGELFF	TGCGCCAGCAGCTGGGACGTCGCGAACACCGGGGAGCTGTTTTTT
-	few	TRBV6-9	TRBJ2-2	CASSLKVGELFF	TGTGCCAGCAGTTTAAAGGTTGGGGAGCTGTTTTTT
-	-	TRBV20-1	TRBJ2-3	CSARGSQGDTQYF	TGCAGTGCTAGGGGCTCGCAGGGTGATACGCAGTATTTT
-	few	TRBV11-2	TRBJ2-7	CASSLPTVRTIPAHEQYF	TGTGCCAGCAGCTTGCCAACTGTCCGGACTATCCCAGCCCACGAGCAGTACTTC
-	-	TRBV20-1	TRBJ1-1	CSATKTRLVGTEAFF	TGCAGTGCCACGAAAACACGCCTGGTCGGAACTGAAGCTTTCTTT
-	-	TRBV7-2	TRBJ1-1	CASSFGGRNTEALF	TGTGCCAGCAGCTTCGGGGGGCGGAACACTGAAGCTCTCTTT
-	many	TRBV11-2	TRBJ2-7	CASSSARFEQYF	TGTGCCAGCAGCTCCGCCCGGTTTGAGCAGTACTTC
TRBD1	many	TRBV7-2	TRBJ2-3	CASSLDTGGGRTQYF	TGTGCCAGCAGCTTAGACACAGGGGGCGGGCGTACGCAGTATTTT
-	few	TRBV20-1	TRBJ2-5	CSARDGTDQQETQYF	TGCAGTGCTAGAGATGGGACCGACCAACAAGAGACCCAGTACTTC
-	-	TRBV15	TRBJ2-1	CATDAGRDGNEQFF	TGTGCCACCGACGCGGGGCGGGACGGAAATGAGCAGTTCTTC
-	-	TRBV7-2	TRBJ2-7	CASSSGTVENEQYF	TGTGCCAGCAGCTCCGGGACGGTAGAGAACGAGCAGTACTTC
TRBD1	-	TRBV6-2/TRBV6-3	TRBJ2-7	CASSTGVDEQYF	TGTGCCAGCAGTACAGGGGTAGACGAGCAGTACTTC
TRBD1	few	TRBV20-1	TRBJ1-4	CSANNRGRDEKLFF	TGCAGTGCCAATAACAGGGGCAGGGATGAAAAACTGTTTTTT
-	-	TRBV15	TRBJ2-1	CATSRALSGRNEQFF	TGTGCCACCAGCAGAGCCCTGAGTGGTCGGAATGAGCAGTTCTTC
TRBD2	-	TRBV20-1	TRBJ2-5	CSASLSGSFWETQYF	TGCAGTGCTAGCCTCAGCGGGAGTTTTTGGGAGACCCAGTACTTC
-	-	TRBV2	TRBJ2-1	CASSPRGFYNEQFF	TGTGCCAGCAGTCCCCGGGGGTTCTACAATGAGCAGTTCTTC
-	-	TRBV20-1	TRBJ2-7	CSARDRAPGVEQYF	TGCAGTGCTAGAGATCGGGCCCCTGGGGTCGAGCAGTACTTC
TRBD2	-	TRBV7-2	TRBJ2-2	CASSLNLAGNTGELFF	TGTGCCAGCAGCTTAAACCTAGCGGGGAACACCGGGGAGCTGTTTTTT
-	few	TRBV7-2	TRBJ2-2	CASSSTSLGGELFF	TGTGCCAGCAGCTCCACTAGCCTCGGCGGGGAGCTGTTTTTT
TRBD1	-	TRBV24-1	TRBJ2-1	CATSASTGYNEQFF	TGTGCCACCAGTGCATCGACAGGGTATAATGAGCAGTTCTTC
TRBD2	-	TRBV7-2	TRBJ2-3	CASSRTSPMDTQYF	TGTGCCAGCAGCAGGACTAGCCCCATGGATACGCAGTATTTT
-	few	TRBV6-5	TRBJ2-5	CASSYSTGRNQETQYF	TGTGCCAGCAGTTACTCTACGGGGCGAAACCAAGAGACCCAGTACTTC
-	-	TRBV3-1	TRBJ1-2	CASSQGRAGERMGYGYTF	TGTGCCAGCAGCCAAGGGCGGGCAGGGGAAAGGATGGGCTATGGCTACACCTTC
-	few	TRBV5-6	TRBJ2-2	CASSLAPTNTGELFF	TGTGCCAGCAGCTTGGCCCCGACCAACACCGGGGAGCTGTTTTTT
TRBD2	-	TRBV7-6	TRBJ2-1	CAMSIKREQSYEQFF	TGTGCCATGTCAATAAAGCGGGAGCAGTCCTATGAGCAGTTCTTC
-	few	TRBV7-2	TRBJ2-3	CASSLVPSGGTDTQYF	TGTGCCAGCAGCTTAGTACCCAGTGGCGGCACAGATACGCAGTATTTT
TRBD2	-	TRBV18	TRBJ2-3	CASSVLATTDTQYF	TGTGCCAGCTCCGTACTAGCGACGACAGATACGCAGTATTTT
-	-	TRBV2	TRBJ1-2	CASSVGQSSNYGYTF	TGTGCCAGCAGTGTTGGACAGTCATCTAACTATGGCTACACCTTC
-	few	TRBV6-1	TRBJ2-7	CASSVPRQGGEQYF	TGTGCCAGCAGTGTCCCCCGCCAGGGCGGCGAGCAGTACTTC
TRBD2	-	TRBV7-2	TRBJ2-7	CASSFSGLGSYEQYF	TGTGCCAGCAGCTTTAGCGGGCTTGGTTCCTACGAGCAGTACTTC
-	few	TRBV7-8	TRBJ2-7	CASRNRPWAGGYEQYF	TGTGCCAGCAGGAACAGACCATGGGCAGGCGGCTACGAGCAGTACTTC
-	many	TRBV29-1	TRBJ1-1	CSVDAGVMAEAFF	TGCAGCGTGGACGCTGGGGTAATGGCTGAAGCTTTCTTT
TRBD2	-	TRBV19	TRBJ2-5	CASAQLAGVYQETQYF	TGTGCCAGTGCGCAACTAGCGGGAGTCTACCAAGAGACCCAGTACTTC
-	-	TRBV12-5	TRBJ2-5	CASGPSGLRETQYF	TGTGCTAGTGGGCCGTCAGGGCTAAGAGAGACCCAGTACTTC
-	few	TRBV25-1	TRBJ2-7	CASGNRVFSYEQYF	TGTGCCAGCGGGAACAGGGTGTTCTCCTACGAGCAGTACTTC
-	-	TRBV7-7	TRBJ2-2	CASSLAQNDYGELFF	TGTGCTAGCAGCTTAGCGCAAAATGATTACGGGGAGCTGTTTTTT
-	-	TRBV19	TRBJ2-2	CASSPRGTLVGELFF	TGTGCCAGTAGCCCCCGAGGGACTCTTGTAGGGGAGCTGTTTTTT
-	few	TRBV7-2	TRBJ2-2	CASSRRAVGGGELFF	TGTGCCAGCAGCAGACGGGCCGTTGGTGGCGGGGAGCTGTTTTTT
TRBD2	few	TRBV5-1	TRBJ2-7	CASRSDSPSGSSRTYEQYF	TGCGCCAGCAGATCAGACTCACCAAGCGGGAGTTCAAGAACCTACGAGCAGTACTTC
-	-	TRBV12-3/TRBV12-4	TRBJ2-1	CASSLNPGSYNEQFF	TGTGCCAGCAGTCTAAACCCCGGATCCTACAATGAGCAGTTCTTC
TRBD1	few	TRBV6-2/TRBV6-3	TRBJ2-5	CASTFDRDETQYF	TGTGCCAGCACGTTCGACAGGGACGAGACCCAGTACTTC
-	many	TRBV7-2	TRBJ2-5	CASSYRVQETQYF	TGTGCCAGCAGTTACAGGGTACAAGAGACCCAGTACTTC